The 12 T cell receptor beta chains below all came from one sample that was sequenced in a study of T cells after yellow fever vaccination. Each CDR3 protein is one row after TCRdb ran MiXCR on the 5' RACE reads. The sample records about 510,000 distinct CDR3 sequences, 21% being singletons. Sequenced here: PBMCs, sampled 21 days after the first yellow fever vaccination. These receptors all stem from a man between 18 and 35 years old who received the YFV17D yellow fever vaccine.

The CDR3 region is CASRGDTYEQYF. In nucleotides, the CDR3 is TGTGCCAGCAGGGGGGACACCTACGAGCAGTACTTC. The V gene is TRBV12-3 or TRBV12-4, the J gene TRBJ2-7, with D possibly TRBD1 on 6 matching bases. The V gene lost 6 bases and the J gene lost 2 bases, with 8 bases spanning the gap. The length of the CDR3 is 12 residues.

This clonotype was counted between two and nine times. The rearrangement uses TRBV7-9 and TRBJ1-1, with D perhaps matching TRBD1 (6 bases). V lost 4 bases, J lost 6 bases, and 18 bases lay in between. Germline-derived CDR1 and CDR2 are SEHNR and FQNEAQ (reference sequence). CDR3 length equals 15 residues. The CDR3 coding sequence is TGTGCCAGCAGCTCCCCTTATCGGGGGCACTCTGAAGCTTTCTTT. Amino acid sequence: CASSSPYRGHSEAFF.

This clonotype appeared a few times. The gene calls are TRBV6-2 or TRBV6-3 and TRBJ2-7; D perhaps matches TRBD1 (6 bases). CDR1 MNHEY and CDR2 SVGEGT come from the germline V gene. CDR3 length: 12 residues. With 7 bases removed from V and 3 bases from J, the gap between germline ends came to 10 bases. The CDR3 loop is CASIQGGYEQYF. The DNA for the CDR3 is TGTGCCAGCATTCAAGGGGGCTACGAGCAGTACTTC.

CDR3 DNA sequence: TGCGCCAGCAGTATAAACAGGGAAGTTGTCGGCTACACCTTC. This encodes CASSINREVVGYTF. The rearrangement links TRBV4-1 to TRBJ1-2; a weak D match, TRBD1 (6 bases). Germline CDR1 is MGHRA and CDR2 is YSYEKL. Trimming stripped 6 bases from V and 8 bases from J, with 19 bases between. The CDR3 extends over 14 amino acids.

This clonotype was observed a few times. The gene calls are TRBV9 and TRBJ1-2, with 8 bases aligning to TRBD1. Losses at the gene ends were 5 bases for V and 0 bases for J; bases not matched to a gene: 9. Germline assignment: CDR1 SGDLS and CDR2 YYNGEE. CDR3 length: 16 residues. In DNA, the CDR3 is TGTGCCAGCAGTCCGGACAGGGAATGGGCTAACTATGGCTACACCTTC. Protein sequence: CASSPDREWANYGYTF.

The chain carries TRBV5-4 and TRBJ2-1; TRBD2 agrees at 10 bases. Germline values: CDR1 SGHNT, CDR2 YYREEE (reference sequence). The CDR3 runs 15 residues. The J segment lost 6 bases and the V segment lost 5 bases, leaving 8 bases of the junction unmatched. CDR3 protein: CASRRGAGGINEQFF. In nucleotides, the CDR3 is TGTGCCAGCAGGCGCGGAGCGGGGGGGATCAATGAGCAGTTCTTC.

V usage is TRBV5-1 and J usage is TRBJ2-2, with 8 bases identical to TRBD1. J was trimmed by 6 bases and V by 4 bases; bases with no gene match: 5. The germline V gene encodes CDR1 SGHRS and CDR2 YFSETQ. CDR3 length: 14 residues. Here the CDR3 reads CASSRQGNAGELFF. CDR3 nucleotide sequence: TGCGCCAGCAGCCGACAGGGGAATGCCGGGGAGCTGTTTTTT.

This rearrangement joins TRBV10-3 to TRBJ1-5; D possibly corresponds to TRBD1 (5 bases). CDR1 and CDR2 (germline): ENHRY, SYGVKD. V was pared by 6 bases and J by 0 bases, with 9 bases between. The CDR3 runs to 14 residues. The CDR3 bases are TGTGCCATCAGCGTGACAGATAGCAATCAGCCCCAGCATTTT. Amino acids: CAISVTDSNQPQHF.

Notes on this clonotype: Possible read error: a much larger clone is one base away. The V and J genes are TRBV27 and TRBJ2-3, with 13 positions matching TRBD2. Germline CDR1 MNHEY, CDR2 SMNVEV (reference sequence). This CDR3 contains 14 residues. The ends lost 9 bases at V and 6 bases at J; junction bases unmatched: 6. The CDR3 loop reads CARTELAGGDTQYF. The CDR3 nucleotides read TGTGCCAGAACTGAACTAGCGGGGGGGGATACGCAGTATTTT.

The chain recombines TRBV5-5 with TRBJ2-7; 9 positions agree with TRBD1. This CDR3 contains 17 residues. Germline-derived CDR1 and CDR2 are SGHKS and YYEKEE (reference sequence). V shed 5 bases and J 0 bases; nucleotides not matched to a gene: 12. CDR3 in amino acids: CASRRTGATKVSYEQYF. CDR3 nucleotide sequence: TGTGCCAGCAGAAGGACAGGGGCCACGAAAGTCTCCTACGAGCAGTACTTC.

The J gene is TRBJ2-1, the V gene TRBV3-1; 9 bases are a match to TRBD2. The CDR3 spans 18 residues. The J segment lost 4 bases and the V segment lost 0 bases, leaving 10 bases of the junction unmatched. Per the germline V gene, CDR1 is LGHDT and CDR2 is YNNKEL (reference sequence). This CDR3 is CASSQDGIAGDLYNEQFF. DNA for the CDR3: TGTGCCAGCAGCCAAGATGGAATAGCGGGGGACCTTTACAATGAGCAGTTCTTC.

The chain employs TRBV7-6 and TRBJ2-7; D uncertain. The CDR3 is made up of 13 amino acids. The V gene lost 2 bases and the J gene lost 3 bases, with 8 bases spanning the gap. Germline V gene lookup returns CDR1 SGHVS and CDR2 FNYEAQ. CDR3 region: CASSLPTSYEQYV. The CDR3 DNA is TGTGCCAGCAGCTTACCAACAAGCTACGAGCAGTACGTC.